Here is one T cell receptor (beta chain) with its context. This clonotype was detected many times. Its antigen target is currently unknown. No base-level quality is on record; no much larger clone is a single base apart. TCR beta CDR3 regions were amplified from RNA transcripts for repertoire sequencing. The first round was an RT-PCR using HTBI primers with the Qiagen OneStep RT-PCR kit, and this first round was followed by a second-round multiplex PCR, then size selection and purification. Libraries were sequenced paired-end with 100 bp reads on an Illumina HiSeq2000. In the source study's methods: SOAPnuke was used for read processing, and reads with adapters, uncalled bases, a mean Phred below 15, or no exact constant-primer or identifier match were discarded. COPE v1.2.5 was used to merge high-quality paired reads. Each unique nucleotide sequence was treated as a clonotype, and MiTCR v1.1 was used to align the clonotypes to the IMGT TRB V, D and J references. The analysis was limited to V-J combinations with a frequency above 0.0001, which together covered 99.2% of the repertoires. A TCR clonal expansion and chaos score per V-J combination was defined as the ratio of F50 clonal expansion to chaos observed in the TCRdist matrix. Welch's t-statistics and random forest were used to narrow the features down to approximately 13 V-J combinations, which were then fed into a naive Bayes classifier. The Morisita-Horn index was used to measure how similar the thyroid and blood repertoires were. TCRdb took the public reads, trimmed them with fastp at Q25, ran MiXCR for clone calling and kept in-frame beta chains. Identical CDR3 protein sequences are pooled into one entry, listed with their most common genes and DNA. What appears here as the V and J calls and clone size reflects TCRdb's work, not the paper's. The sample yields about 550,000 distinct CDR3 sequences; under 40% were counted once. In total, the top ten clones hold about 4.2% of the sample.

This specimen belongs to a study of Graves' ophthalmopathy and Graves' hyperthyroidism (dated by TCRdb to the late 2010s). Looking at the study overall: Hyperthyroidism was defined as stable when no progression to ophthalmopathy occurred within 18 months of follow-up. The independent validation cohort included about 20 hyperthyroidism patients plus 17 patients who later progressed from hyperthyroidism to ophthalmopathy. In a handful of hyperthyroidism patients, the T-cell repertoires found in thyroid tissue were compared with those found in blood. To explore V-J signatures that distinguish ophthalmopathy from hyperthyroidism, a discovery set of 100 patients was enrolled, made up of 43 with ophthalmopathy and roughly 57 with stable hyperthyroidism. The study used signatures of the TCR beta repertoire to tell Graves' ophthalmopathy apart from Graves' hyperthyroidism and to predict which patients would progress to ophthalmopathy. Following sample collection, hyperthyroidism patients were given methimazole at a starting dose of 30 mg daily, and ophthalmopathy patients were given high-dose intravenous methylprednisolone. In total, 135 blood samples were TCR-sequenced: roughly 45 ophthalmopathy, roughly 77 hyperthyroidism and some 17 hyperthyroidism-to-ophthalmopathy patients. Here is what the overall study found, with its caveats: Sample size was not statistically predetermined, and group allocation was not concealed from the investigators. Most of the expanded thyroid clonotypes with a frequency above 0.001 were also detected in blood, and it was suggested that the thyroid immune response may be reflected by blood repertoires. The 13-signature model separated ophthalmopathy from stable hyperthyroidism with about 86% sensitivity and 81.08% specificity in cross-validation, and 80%/75% in the test set. In validation, the model predicted ophthalmopathy progression with 70.59% sensitivity and around 72% specificity; 12 predicted patients were CT-confirmed with GO in a median of around 6 months.

The CDR1 and CDR2 encoded by the germline V gene (reference sequence) are PRHDT and FYEKMQ. V is pruned by 1 base and J by 6 bases, leaving 13 bases of the junction without a gene match. Counted from cysteine to phenylalanine, this CDR3 has 17 amino acids. Only CDR3 DNA is held: 51 bases, read in frame from base 1. The hyperthyroidism patients were 18 to 65 years old and newly diagnosed, with a disease duration of less than 2 months. Anyone with other autoimmune diseases, uncontrolled infections, pregnancy or lactation was excluded from the study. Clinical symptoms, serum thyroxine, TRAb, thyroid ultrasound and orbital computed tomography were used for diagnosis. Trizol reagent was used to extract the total RNA, and its quality was then checked on an Agilent 2100 Bioanalyzer.

The V and J segments used are TRBV13 and TRBJ1-2, with TRBD1 identical over 8 junction bases. The sequenced material came from peripheral blood or thyroid tissue (not recorded which). The clonotype was recovered from an adult man with Graves' hyperthyroidism. The CDR3 corresponds to CASSLVGSAGGFDGYTF. The DNA is TGTGCCAGCAGCTTAGTAGGTTCGGCAGGGGGCTTCGATGGCTACACCTTC.